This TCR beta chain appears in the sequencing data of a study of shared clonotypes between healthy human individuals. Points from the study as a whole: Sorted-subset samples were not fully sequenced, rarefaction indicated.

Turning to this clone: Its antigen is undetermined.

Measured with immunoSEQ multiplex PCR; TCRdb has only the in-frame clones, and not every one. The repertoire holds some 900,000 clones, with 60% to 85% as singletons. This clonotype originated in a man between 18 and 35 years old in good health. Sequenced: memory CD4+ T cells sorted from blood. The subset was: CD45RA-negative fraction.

In nucleotides, the CDR3 is TGTGCCAGCAGTCCAGGGGGGGGCTTGATAGATACGCAGTATTTT. Encoded protein: CASSPGGGLIDTQYF. V usage is TRBV11-2 and J usage is TRBJ2-3, with D perhaps matching TRBD1 or TRBD2 (7 bases each). V was pared by 6 bases and J by 5 bases, with 18 bases between. This CDR3 region has 15 residues. The germline V gene has CDR1 SGHAT and CDR2 FQNNGV.